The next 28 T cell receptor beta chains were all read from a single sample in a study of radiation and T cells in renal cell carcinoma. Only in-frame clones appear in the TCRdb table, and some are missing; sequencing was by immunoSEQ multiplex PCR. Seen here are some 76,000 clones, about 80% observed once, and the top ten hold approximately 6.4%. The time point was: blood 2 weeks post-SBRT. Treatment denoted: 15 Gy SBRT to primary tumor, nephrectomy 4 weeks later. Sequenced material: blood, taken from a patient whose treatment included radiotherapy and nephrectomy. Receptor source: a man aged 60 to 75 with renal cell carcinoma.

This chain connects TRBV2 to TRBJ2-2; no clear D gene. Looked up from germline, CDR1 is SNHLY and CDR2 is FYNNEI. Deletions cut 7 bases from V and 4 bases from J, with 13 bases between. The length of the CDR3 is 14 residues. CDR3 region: CASNGGVLTGELFF. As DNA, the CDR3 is TGTGCCAGCAACGGCGGAGTTCTCACCGGGGAGCTGTTTTTT. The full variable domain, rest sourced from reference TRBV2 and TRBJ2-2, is EPEVTQTPSHQVTQMGQEVILRCVPISNHLYFYWYRQILGQKVEFLVSFYNNEISEKSEIFDDQFSVERPDGSNFTLKIRSTKLEDSAMYFCASNGGVLTGELFFGEGSRLTVL.

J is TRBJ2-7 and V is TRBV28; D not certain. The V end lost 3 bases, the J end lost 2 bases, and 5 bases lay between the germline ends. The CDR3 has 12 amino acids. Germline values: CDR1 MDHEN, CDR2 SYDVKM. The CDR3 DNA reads TGTGCCAGCAGTTTGTCTGCCTACGAGCAGTACTTC. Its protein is CASSLSAYEQYF.

The CDR3 sequence: CASSWAVAEAFF. The CDR3 DNA is TGTGCCAGCAGCTGGGCGGTGGCTGAAGCTTTCTTT. V gene TRBV11-2 combines with J gene TRBJ1-1; D is ambiguous. Per the germline V gene, CDR1 is SGHAT and CDR2 is FQNNGV. This CDR3 contains 12 residues. Trimming stripped 4 bases from V and 6 bases from J, with 9 bases between. Based on the CDR3 plus reference TRBV11-2 and TRBJ1-1, the full variable domain is EAGVAQSPRYKIIEKRQSVAFWCNPISGHATLYWYQQILGQGPKLLIQFQNNGVVDDSQLPKDRFSAERLKGVDSTLKIQPAKLEDSAVYLCASSWAVAEAFFGQGTRLTVV.

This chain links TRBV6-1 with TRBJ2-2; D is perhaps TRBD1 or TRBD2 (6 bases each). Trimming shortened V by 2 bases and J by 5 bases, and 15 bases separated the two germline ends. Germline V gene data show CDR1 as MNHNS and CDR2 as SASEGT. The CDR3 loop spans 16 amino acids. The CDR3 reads CASSELGRGGTGELFF. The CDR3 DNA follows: TGTGCCAGCAGTGAACTGGGCAGGGGAGGAACCGGGGAGCTGTTTTTT.

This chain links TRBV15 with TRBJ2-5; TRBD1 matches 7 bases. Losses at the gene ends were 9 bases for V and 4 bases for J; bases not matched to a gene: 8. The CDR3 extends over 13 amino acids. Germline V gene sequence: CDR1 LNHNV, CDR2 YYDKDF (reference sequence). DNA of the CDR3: TGTGCCACTGGAATGACAGGGTTAGAGACCCAGTACTTC. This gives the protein CATGMTGLETQYF.

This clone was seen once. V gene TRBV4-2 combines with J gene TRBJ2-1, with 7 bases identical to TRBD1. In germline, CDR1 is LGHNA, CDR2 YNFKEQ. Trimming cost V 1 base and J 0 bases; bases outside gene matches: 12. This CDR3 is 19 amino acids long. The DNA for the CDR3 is TGTGCCAGCAGCCAAGCTACCCTTACGGACAGGCCCTCCTACAATGAGCAGTTCTTC. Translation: CASSQATLTDRPSYNEQFF.

In nucleotides, the CDR3 is TGTGCCAGCTCACGGGACAGCACAGATACGCAGTATTTT. This sequence encodes CASSRDSTDTQYF. The chain couples TRBV18 to TRBJ2-3; D is possibly TRBD1 or TRBD2 (5 bases each). This CDR3 has 13 amino acids. Germline CDR1 KGHSH, CDR2 LQKENI. The V gene lost 4 bases and the J gene lost 0 bases, with 5 bases spanning the gap.

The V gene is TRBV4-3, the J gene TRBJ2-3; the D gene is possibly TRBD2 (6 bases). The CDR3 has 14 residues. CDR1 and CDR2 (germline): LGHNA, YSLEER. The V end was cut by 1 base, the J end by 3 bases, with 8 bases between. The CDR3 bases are TGCGCCAGCAGCCAAGGCGGGATTACAGATACGCAGTATTTT. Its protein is CASSQGGITDTQYF.

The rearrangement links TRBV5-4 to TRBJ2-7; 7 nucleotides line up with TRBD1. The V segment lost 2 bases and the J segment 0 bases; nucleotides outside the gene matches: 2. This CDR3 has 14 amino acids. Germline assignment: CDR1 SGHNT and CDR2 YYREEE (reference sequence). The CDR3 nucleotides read TGTGCCAGCAGCTTAGGACAGGACTCCTACGAGCAGTACTTC. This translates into CASSLGQDSYEQYF.

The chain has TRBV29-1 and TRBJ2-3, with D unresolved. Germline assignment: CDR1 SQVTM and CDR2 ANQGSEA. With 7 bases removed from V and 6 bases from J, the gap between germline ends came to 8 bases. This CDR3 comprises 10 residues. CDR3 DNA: TGCAGCGCATCGGAGGATACGCAGTATTTT. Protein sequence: CSASEDTQYF.

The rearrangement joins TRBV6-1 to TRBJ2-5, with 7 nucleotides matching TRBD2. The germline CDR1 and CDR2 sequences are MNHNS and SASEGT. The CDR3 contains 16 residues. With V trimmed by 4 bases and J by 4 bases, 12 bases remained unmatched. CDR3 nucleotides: TGTGCCAGCAGTGTTACCCGGGGGGTTATGAGAGAGACCCAGTACTTC. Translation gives CASSVTRGVMRETQYF.

As DNA, the CDR3 is TGTGCCAGCAGTCAGTTAGGGGAGCAGTACTTC. Its protein is CASSQLGEQYF. The chain joins TRBV6-1 to TRBJ2-7; the D is unclear. Trimming shortened V by 5 bases and J by 7 bases, and 9 bases separated the two germline ends. The CDR3 is 11 amino acids. CDR1 is MNHNS and CDR2 is SASEGT in the germline V gene.

The CDR3 loop is CASSQRTGGEDGYTF. The CDR3 nucleotides are TGTGCCAGCAGCCAAAGGACAGGGGGGGAGGATGGCTACACCTTC. The chain is built from TRBV4-2 and TRBJ1-2, with TRBD1 identical over 10 bases. The CDR3 length is 15 residues. CDR1 and CDR2 from the germline V gene are LGHNA and YNFKEQ. The junction had 6 bases not matched to a gene; V was cut back by 2 bases and J by 6 bases.

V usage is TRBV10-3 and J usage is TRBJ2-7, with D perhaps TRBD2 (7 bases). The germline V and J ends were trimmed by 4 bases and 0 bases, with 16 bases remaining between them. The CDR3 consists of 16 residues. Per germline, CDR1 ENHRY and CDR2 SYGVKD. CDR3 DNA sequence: TGTGCCATCAGTGTTCAGGGGACTATGGGCTCCTACGAGCAGTACTTC. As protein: CAISVQGTMGSYEQYF.

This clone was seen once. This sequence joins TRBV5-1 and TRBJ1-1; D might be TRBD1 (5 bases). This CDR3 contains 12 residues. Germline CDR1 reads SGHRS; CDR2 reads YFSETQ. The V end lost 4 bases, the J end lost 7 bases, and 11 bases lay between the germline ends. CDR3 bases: TGCGCCAGCAGCCTAGGGGAGGGTGAAGCTTTCTTT. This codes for CASSLGEGEAFF.

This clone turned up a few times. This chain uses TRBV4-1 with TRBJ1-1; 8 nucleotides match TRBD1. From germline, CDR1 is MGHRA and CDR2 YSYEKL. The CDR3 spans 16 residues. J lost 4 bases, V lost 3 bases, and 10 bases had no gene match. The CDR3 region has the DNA TGCGCCAGCAGCCAGATAGCATGGACAGGGAGCACTGAAGCTTTCTTT. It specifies CASSQIAWTGSTEAFF.

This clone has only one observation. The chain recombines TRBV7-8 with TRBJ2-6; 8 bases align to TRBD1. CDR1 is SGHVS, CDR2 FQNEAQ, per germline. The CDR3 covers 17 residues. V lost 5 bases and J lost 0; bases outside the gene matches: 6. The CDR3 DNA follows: TGTGCCAGCAGCCCAGGACAGGGACGCTCTGGGGCCAACGTCCTGACTTTC. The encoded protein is CASSPGQGRSGANVLTF.

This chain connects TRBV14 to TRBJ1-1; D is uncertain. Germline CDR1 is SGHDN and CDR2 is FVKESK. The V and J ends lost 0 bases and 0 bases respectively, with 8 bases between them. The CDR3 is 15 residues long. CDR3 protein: CASSQDLGMNTEAFF. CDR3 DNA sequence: TGTGCCAGCAGCCAAGATCTGGGGATGAACACTGAAGCTTTCTTT. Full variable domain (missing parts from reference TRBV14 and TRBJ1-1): EAGVTQFPSHSVIEKGQTVTLRCDPISGHDNLYWYRRVMGKEIKFLLHFVKESKQDESGMPNNRFLAERTGGTYSTLKVQPAELEDSGVYFCASSQDLGMNTEAFFGQGTRLTVV.

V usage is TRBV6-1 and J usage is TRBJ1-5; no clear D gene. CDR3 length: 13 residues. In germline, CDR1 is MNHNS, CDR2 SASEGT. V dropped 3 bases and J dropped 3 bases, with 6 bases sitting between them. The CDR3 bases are TGTGCCAGCAGTGAGGGCACCAATCAGCCCCAGCATTTT. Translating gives CASSEGTNQPQHF.

The CDR3 DNA is TGTGCCAGCAGCCAAGATAGGGGCTCCGGGACTAGCGGCCTCACAGATACGCAGTATTTT. It is translated as CASSQDRGSGTSGLTDTQYF. This chain uses TRBV4-2 with TRBJ2-3; TRBD2 matches 11 bases. V lost 0 bases and J lost 2; bases outside the gene matches: 13. The CDR3 sequence is 20 residues long. CDR1 and CDR2 from the germline V gene are LGHNA and YNFKEQ.

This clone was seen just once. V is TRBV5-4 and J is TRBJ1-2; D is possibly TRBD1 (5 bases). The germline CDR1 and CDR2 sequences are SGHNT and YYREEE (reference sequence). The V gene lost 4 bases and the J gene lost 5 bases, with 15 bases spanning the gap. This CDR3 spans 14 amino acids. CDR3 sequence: CASSMGPGPYGYTF. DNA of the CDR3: TGTGCCAGCAGCATGGGCCCGGGGCCGTATGGCTACACCTTC.

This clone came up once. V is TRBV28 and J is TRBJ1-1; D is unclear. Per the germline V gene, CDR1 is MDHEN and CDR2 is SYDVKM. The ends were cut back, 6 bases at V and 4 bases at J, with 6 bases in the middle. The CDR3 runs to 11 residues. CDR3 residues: CASRRATEAFF. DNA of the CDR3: TGTGCCAGCAGGAGGGCCACTGAAGCTTTCTTT.

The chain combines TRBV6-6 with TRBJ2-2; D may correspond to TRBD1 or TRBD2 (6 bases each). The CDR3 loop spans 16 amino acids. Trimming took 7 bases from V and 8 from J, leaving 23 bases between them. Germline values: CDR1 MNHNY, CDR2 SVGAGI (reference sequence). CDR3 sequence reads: CASISPGALGRGELFF. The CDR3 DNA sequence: TGTGCCAGCATCAGTCCGGGGGCTCTTGGTAGGGGGGAGCTGTTTTTT.

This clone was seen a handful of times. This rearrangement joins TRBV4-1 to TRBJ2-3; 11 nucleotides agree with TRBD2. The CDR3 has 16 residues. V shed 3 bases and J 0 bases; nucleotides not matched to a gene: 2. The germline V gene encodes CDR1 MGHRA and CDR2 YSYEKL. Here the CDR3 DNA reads TGCGCCAGCAGCCAGGGACTAGCGGAGAGCACAGATACGCAGTATTTT. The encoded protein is CASSQGLAESTDTQYF.

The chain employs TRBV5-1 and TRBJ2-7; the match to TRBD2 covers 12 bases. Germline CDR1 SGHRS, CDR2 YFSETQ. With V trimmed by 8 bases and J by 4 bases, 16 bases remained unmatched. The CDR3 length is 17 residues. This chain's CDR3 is CARATTLAGGPRYEQYF. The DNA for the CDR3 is TGCGCCAGGGCTACGACGCTAGCGGGAGGGCCTAGGTACGAGCAGTACTTC.

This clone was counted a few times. The DNA for the CDR3 is TGTGCCAGCAGTTTATGGTTCAGGGGGCGACGCGAGCAGTACTTC. This encodes CASSLWFRGRREQYF. V gene TRBV28 combines with J gene TRBJ2-7, with TRBD1 matching over 8 bases. This CDR3 spans 15 amino acids. The trim removed 0 bases at V and 6 bases at J, leaving 7 bases unmatched. Germline values: CDR1 MDHEN, CDR2 SYDVKM.

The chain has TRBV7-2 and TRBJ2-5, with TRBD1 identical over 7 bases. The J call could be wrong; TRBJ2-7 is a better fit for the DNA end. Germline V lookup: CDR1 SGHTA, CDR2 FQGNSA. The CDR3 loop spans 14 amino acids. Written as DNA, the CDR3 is TGTGCCAGCAGCTTAGGCCAGGGGGTAGGCGAGCAGTACTTC. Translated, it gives CASSLGQGVGEQYF.

The CDR3: CASSLWGEGTEAFF. The CDR3 DNA reads TGTGCCAGCAGTTTATGGGGGGAGGGCACTGAAGCTTTCTTT. The J gene is TRBJ1-1, the V gene TRBV28, with a weak D call TRBD1 (5 bases). The germline V and J ends were trimmed by 0 bases and 4 bases, with 9 bases remaining between them. There are 14 residues in the CDR3. The germline CDR1 and CDR2 sequences are MDHEN and SYDVKM.